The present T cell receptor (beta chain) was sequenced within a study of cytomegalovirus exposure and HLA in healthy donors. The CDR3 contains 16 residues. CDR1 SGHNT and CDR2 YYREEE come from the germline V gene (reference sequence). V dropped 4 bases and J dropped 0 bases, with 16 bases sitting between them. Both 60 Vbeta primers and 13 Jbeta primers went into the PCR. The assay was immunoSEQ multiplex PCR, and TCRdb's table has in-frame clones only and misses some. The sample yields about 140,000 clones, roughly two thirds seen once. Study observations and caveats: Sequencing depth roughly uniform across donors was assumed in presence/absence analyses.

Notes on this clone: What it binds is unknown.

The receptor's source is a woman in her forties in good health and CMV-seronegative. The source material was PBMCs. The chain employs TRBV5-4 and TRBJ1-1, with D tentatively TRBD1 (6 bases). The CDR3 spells CASSPRGRPMNTEAFF. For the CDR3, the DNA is TGTGCCAGCAGCCCCAGGGGCCGGCCTATGAACACTGAAGCTTTCTTT.